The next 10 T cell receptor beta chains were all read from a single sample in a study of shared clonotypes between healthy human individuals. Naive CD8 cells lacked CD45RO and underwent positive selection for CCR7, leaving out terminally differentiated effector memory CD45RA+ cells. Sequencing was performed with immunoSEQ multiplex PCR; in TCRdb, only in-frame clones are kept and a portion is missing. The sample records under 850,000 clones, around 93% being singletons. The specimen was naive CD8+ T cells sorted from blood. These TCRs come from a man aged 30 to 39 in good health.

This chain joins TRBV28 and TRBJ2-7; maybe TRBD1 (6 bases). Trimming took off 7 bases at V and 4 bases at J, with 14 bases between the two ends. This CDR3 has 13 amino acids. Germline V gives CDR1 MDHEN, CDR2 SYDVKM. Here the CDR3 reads CASKPPQGYEQYF. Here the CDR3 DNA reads TGTGCCAGCAAACCGCCGCAGGGGTACGAGCAGTACTTC.

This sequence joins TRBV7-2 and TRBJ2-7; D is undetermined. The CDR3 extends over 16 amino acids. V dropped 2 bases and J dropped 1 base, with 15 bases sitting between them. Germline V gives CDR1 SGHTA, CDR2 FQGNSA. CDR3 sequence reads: CASSLSAGTLSYEQYF. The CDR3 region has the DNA TGTGCCAGCAGCTTATCTGCAGGAACTCTTTCCTACGAGCAGTACTTC.

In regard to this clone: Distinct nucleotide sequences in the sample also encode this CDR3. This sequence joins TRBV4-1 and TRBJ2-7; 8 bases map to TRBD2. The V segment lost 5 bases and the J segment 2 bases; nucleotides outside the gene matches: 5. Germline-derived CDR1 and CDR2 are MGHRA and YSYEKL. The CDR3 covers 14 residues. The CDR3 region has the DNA TGCGCCAGCAGCATGGGACTAGGACCCTACGAGCAGTACTTC. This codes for CASSMGLGPYEQYF.

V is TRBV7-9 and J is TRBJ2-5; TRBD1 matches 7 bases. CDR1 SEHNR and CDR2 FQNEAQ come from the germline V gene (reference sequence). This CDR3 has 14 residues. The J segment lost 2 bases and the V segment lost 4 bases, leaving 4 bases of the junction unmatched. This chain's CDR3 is CASSWGQPQETQYF. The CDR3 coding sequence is TGTGCCAGCAGCTGGGGACAGCCACAAGAGACCCAGTACTTC.

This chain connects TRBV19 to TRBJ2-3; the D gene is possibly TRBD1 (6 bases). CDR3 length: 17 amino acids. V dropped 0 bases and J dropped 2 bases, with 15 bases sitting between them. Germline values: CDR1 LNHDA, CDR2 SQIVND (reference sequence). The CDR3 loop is CASSIDHWGHLTDTQYF. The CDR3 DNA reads TGTGCCAGTAGTATAGATCATTGGGGACACCTCACAGATACGCAGTATTTT. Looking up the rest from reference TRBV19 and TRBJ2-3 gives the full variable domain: DGGITQSPKYLFRKEGQNVTLSCEQNLNHDAMYWYRQDPGQGLRLIYYSQIVNDFQKGDIAEGYSVSREKKESFPLTVTSAQKNPTAFYLCASSIDHWGHLTDTQYFGPGTRLTVL.

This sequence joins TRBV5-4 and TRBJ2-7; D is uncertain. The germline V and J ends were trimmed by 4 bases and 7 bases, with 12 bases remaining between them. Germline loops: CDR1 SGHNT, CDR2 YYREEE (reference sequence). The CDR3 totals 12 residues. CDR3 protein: CASSPRGDEQYF. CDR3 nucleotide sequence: TGTGCCAGCAGCCCCCGAGGAGATGAGCAGTACTTC. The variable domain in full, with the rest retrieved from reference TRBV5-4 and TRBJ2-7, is ETGVTQSPTHLIKTRGQQVTLRCSSQSGHNTVSWYQQALGQGPQFIFQYYREEENGRGNFPPRFSGLQFPNYSSELNVNALELDDSALYLCASSPRGDEQYFGPGTRLTVT.

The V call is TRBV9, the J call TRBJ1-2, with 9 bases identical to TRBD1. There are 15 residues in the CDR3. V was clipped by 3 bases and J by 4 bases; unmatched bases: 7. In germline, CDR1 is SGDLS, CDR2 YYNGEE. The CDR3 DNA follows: TGTGCCAGCAGCGGGGGGACAGGGCTCGGCTATGGCTACACCTTC. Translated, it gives CASSGGTGLGYGYTF.

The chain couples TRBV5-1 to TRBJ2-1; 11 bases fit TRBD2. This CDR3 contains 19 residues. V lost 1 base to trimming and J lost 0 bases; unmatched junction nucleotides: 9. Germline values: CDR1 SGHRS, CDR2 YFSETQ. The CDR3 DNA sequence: TGCGCCAGCAGCTTGTATGGGACTAGCGGTCTTGGCTCCTACAATGAGCAGTTCTTC. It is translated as CASSLYGTSGLGSYNEQFF.

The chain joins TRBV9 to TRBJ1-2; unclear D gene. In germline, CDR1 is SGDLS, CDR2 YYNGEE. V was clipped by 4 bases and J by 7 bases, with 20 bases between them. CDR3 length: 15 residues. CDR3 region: CASSPFRLLRGGYTF. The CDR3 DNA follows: TGTGCCAGCAGCCCCTTCCGACTTCTCCGAGGTGGCTACACCTTC.

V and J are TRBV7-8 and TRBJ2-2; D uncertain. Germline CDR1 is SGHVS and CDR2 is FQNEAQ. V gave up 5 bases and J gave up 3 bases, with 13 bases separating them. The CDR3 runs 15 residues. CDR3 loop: CASSQLVAHTGELFF. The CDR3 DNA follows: TGTGCCAGCAGCCAGTTAGTGGCCCACACCGGGGAGCTGTTTTTT.